This TCR beta chain is from a study of blood T cell repertoires in COVID-19. CDR1 is SQVTM and CDR2 is ANQGSEA in the germline V gene. CDR3 length: 15 amino acids. V lost 3 bases to trimming and J lost 0 bases, with 14 bases between them. Sequenced by immunoSEQ multiplex PCR; TCRdb stores in-frame clones only, minus some. The sample contains approximately 130,000 clones, around 88% of which appear only once. The chain recombines TRBV29-1 with TRBJ1-1; D might be TRBD1 (6 bases). The clonotype comes from an elderly man with active or convalescent COVID-19. Sequencing was carried out using peripheral blood. As DNA, the CDR3 is TGCAGCGTTGAGGAGTTAGACAGGATGAACACTGAAGCTTTCTTT. It specifies CSVEELDRMNTEAFF.